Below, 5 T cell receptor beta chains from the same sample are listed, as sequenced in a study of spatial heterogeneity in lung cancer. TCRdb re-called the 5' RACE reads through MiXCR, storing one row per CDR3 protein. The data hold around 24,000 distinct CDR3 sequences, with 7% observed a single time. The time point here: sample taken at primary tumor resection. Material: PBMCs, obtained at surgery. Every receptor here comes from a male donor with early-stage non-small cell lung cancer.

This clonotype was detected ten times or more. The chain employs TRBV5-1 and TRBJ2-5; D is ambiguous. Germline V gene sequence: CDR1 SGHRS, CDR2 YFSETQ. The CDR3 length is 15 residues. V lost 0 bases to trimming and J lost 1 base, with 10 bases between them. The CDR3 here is CASSLAGRSQETQYF. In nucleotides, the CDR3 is TGCGCCAGCAGCTTGGCGGGCCGGTCCCAAGAGACCCAGTACTTC.

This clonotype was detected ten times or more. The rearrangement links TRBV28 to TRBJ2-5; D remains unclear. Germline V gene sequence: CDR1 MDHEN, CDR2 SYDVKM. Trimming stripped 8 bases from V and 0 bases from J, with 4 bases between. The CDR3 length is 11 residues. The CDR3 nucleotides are TGTGCCAGCGGCCACCAAGAGACCCAGTACTTC. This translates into CASGHQETQYF.

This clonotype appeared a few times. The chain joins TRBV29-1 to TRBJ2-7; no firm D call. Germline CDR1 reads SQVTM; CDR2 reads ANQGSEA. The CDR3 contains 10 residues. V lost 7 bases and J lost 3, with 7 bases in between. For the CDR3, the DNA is TGCAGCGCGGGTGACTACGAGCAGTACTTC. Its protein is CSAGDYEQYF.

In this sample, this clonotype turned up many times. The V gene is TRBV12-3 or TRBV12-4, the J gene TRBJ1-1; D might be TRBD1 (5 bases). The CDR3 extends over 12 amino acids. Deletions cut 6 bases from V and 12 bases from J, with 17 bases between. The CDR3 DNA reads TGTGCCAGCAGCCCCCGGGGCCGGTTGACTTTCTTT. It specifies CASSPRGRLTFF.

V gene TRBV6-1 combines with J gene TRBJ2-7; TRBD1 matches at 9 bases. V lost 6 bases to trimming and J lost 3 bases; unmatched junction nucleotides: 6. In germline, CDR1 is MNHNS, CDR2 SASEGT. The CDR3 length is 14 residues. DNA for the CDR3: TGTGCCAGCAGGGACAGGGGACGGAACTACGAGCAGTACGTC. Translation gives CASRDRGRNYEQYV.